The 15 T cell receptor beta chains listed next were all sequenced from one sample in a study of CD8 T cells in ankylosing spondylitis. Study conclusions and caveats: One TCR beta motif, made up of seven to nine highly homologous variants, appeared characteristic of ankylosing spondylitis blood.

No antigen has been assigned to these receptors. Via MiXCR, TCRdb re-called the 5' RACE reads, giving one row per CDR3 protein. This sample yields around 130,000 distinct CDR3 sequences, of which about a sixth are seen a single time; 30% to 35% belongs to the top ten. Sequenced material: blood, either unsorted or a sorted T cell fraction (not recorded which). The source is a male donor with ankylosing spondylitis.

The CDR3 DNA follows: TGTGCCAGCTCAGCCGCGGGCTCACGTAGCTACGAGCAGTACTTC. It is translated as CASSAAGSRSYEQYF. This sequence joins TRBV18 and TRBJ2-7, with D tentatively TRBD2 (5 bases). From germline, CDR1 is KGHSH and CDR2 LQKENI. V dropped 5 bases and J dropped 3 bases, with 17 bases sitting between them. This CDR3 is 15 amino acids long. The full variable domain, with the rest looked up from reference TRBV18 and TRBJ2-7, is NAGVMQNPRHLVRRRGQEARLRCSPMKGHSHVYWYRQLPEEGLKFMVYLQKENIIDESGMPKERFSAEFPKEGPSILRIQQVVRGDSAAYFCASSAAGSRSYEQYFGPGTRLTVT.

This chain connects TRBV7-9 to TRBJ1-4; weak D call: TRBD1 (5 bases). Germline V lookup: CDR1 SEHNR, CDR2 FQNEAQ (reference sequence). The CDR3 is made up of 13 amino acids. The V end lost 4 bases, the J end lost 10 bases, and 13 bases lay between the germline ends. The CDR3 coding sequence is TGTGCCAGCAGCTCACCTGCCGGGGGAAAACTGTTTTTT. Its protein is CASSSPAGGKLFF.

This clonotype was seen ten or more times. The V and J genes are TRBV5-1 and TRBJ2-7; 11 bases fit TRBD1. This CDR3 spans 14 amino acids. CDR1 is SGHRS, CDR2 YFSETQ, per germline. With 2 bases clipped from V and 3 bases from J, the junction kept 1 base outside the gene matches. CDR3 residues: CASSFGTGGYEQYF. In DNA form, the CDR3 reads TGCGCCAGCAGCTTCGGGACAGGGGGCTACGAGCAGTACTTC. Looking up the rest from reference TRBV5-1 and TRBJ2-7 gives the full variable domain: KAGVTQTPRYLIKTRGQQVTLSCSPISGHRSVSWYQQTPGQGLQFLFEYFSETQRNKGNFPGRFSGRQFSNSRSEMNVSTLELGDSALYLCASSFGTGGYEQYFGPGTRLTVT.

This clonotype turned up a few times. DNA for the CDR3: TGTGCCAGCAGTTACACTATGAACACTGAAGCTTTCTTT. Translation gives CASSYTMNTEAFF. V and J are TRBV28 and TRBJ1-1; D not resolved. The germline V and J ends were trimmed by 4 bases and 0 bases, with 6 bases remaining between them. The CDR3 runs to 13 residues. CDR1 is MDHEN and CDR2 is SYDVKM in the germline V gene.

This clonotype appeared a few times. CDR3 nucleotides: TGCAGCGTTGGGAGGGGACAGGGGGCTTACGAGCAGTACTTC. Translated, it gives CSVGRGQGAYEQYF. The V gene is TRBV29-1, the J gene TRBJ2-7; 12 bases fit TRBD1. Germline V gives CDR1 SQVTM, CDR2 ANQGSEA. The CDR3 spans 14 residues. Trimming removed 4 bases from V and 4 bases from J; junction bases left unmatched: 5.

This clonotype was detected ten times or more. The rearrangement joins TRBV9 to TRBJ2-5, with D perhaps assigned TRBD1 or TRBD2 (6 bases each). This CDR3 region has 15 residues. V was shortened by 3 bases and J by 0 bases, with 12 bases between the two germline ends. CDR1 is SGDLS, CDR2 YYNGEE, per germline. The CDR3 reads CASSAGASNQETQYF. As DNA, the CDR3 is TGTGCCAGCAGCGCGGGGGCCAGCAACCAAGAGACCCAGTACTTC.

This clonotype was counted many times. V gene TRBV27 combines with J gene TRBJ1-6; D gene uncertain. Germline V CDR1 and CDR2: MNHEY, SMNVEV (reference sequence). The CDR3 has 15 amino acids. Deletions cut 1 base from V and 0 bases from J, with 4 bases between. This CDR3 reads CASSLLFSYNSPLHF. Here the CDR3 DNA reads TGTGCCAGCAGTTTATTGTTCTCCTATAATTCACCCCTCCACTTT.

This clonotype came up a few times. This chain joins TRBV4-3 and TRBJ2-7; 8 nucleotides agree with TRBD1. Germline lookup yields CDR1 LGHNA and CDR2 YSLEER. The CDR3 has 15 amino acids. The trim removed 1 base at V and 5 bases at J, leaving 7 bases unmatched. CDR3 DNA: TGCGCCAGCAGCCAAGGGACAGGGCAGGTCAACGAGCAGTACTTC. Amino acids: CASSQGTGQVNEQYF.

This clonotype was detected only a few times. The V gene is TRBV28, the J gene TRBJ2-7; TRBD1 agrees at 8 bases. Germline V gene data show CDR1 as MDHEN and CDR2 as SYDVKM. The trim removed 5 bases at V and 0 bases at J, leaving 6 bases unmatched. The CDR3 has 15 residues. For the CDR3, the DNA is TGTGCCAGCAGTGCAGGGGACAGGAGCTCCTACGAGCAGTACTTC. It encodes CASSAGDRSSYEQYF.

J is TRBJ2-1 and V is TRBV2, with TRBD2 identical over 9 bases. The J segment lost 2 bases and the V segment lost 4 bases, leaving 3 bases of the junction unmatched. Germline CDR1 is SNHLY and CDR2 is FYNNEI. The CDR3 is made up of 15 amino acids. The CDR3 here is CASSGTSAPYNEQFF. As DNA, the CDR3 is TGTGCCAGCAGTGGGACTAGCGCTCCCTACAATGAGCAGTTCTTC.

V gene TRBV3-1 combines with J gene TRBJ2-3; 8 bases fit TRBD1. The germline V gene has CDR1 LGHDT and CDR2 YNNKEL (reference sequence). With 3 bases clipped from V and 0 bases from J, the junction kept 5 bases outside the gene matches. This CDR3 has 16 amino acids. The CDR3 loop is CASSHRTGTSTDTQYF. The CDR3 DNA is TGTGCCAGCAGCCACAGGACAGGGACGAGCACAGATACGCAGTATTTT.

This clonotype has a handful of counts. The chain joins TRBV5-5 to TRBJ2-2; no definite D call. The CDR3 is 14 amino acids. Germline values: CDR1 SGHKS, CDR2 YYEKEE (reference sequence). Trimming left V 0 bases short and J 1 base short, with 4 bases between. CDR3 bases: TGTGCCAGCAGCTTGGACAGGAACACCGGGGAGCTGTTTTTT. This sequence encodes CASSLDRNTGELFF.

This clonotype was seen a few times. The J gene is TRBJ2-5, the V gene TRBV25-1; D is possibly TRBD1 (6 bases). V was clipped by 1 base and J by 3 bases, with 15 bases between them. Looked up from germline, CDR1 is MGHDK and CDR2 is SYGVNS. There are 16 residues in the CDR3. The DNA of the CDR3 is TGTGCCAGCAGTGAATGGGACATGGCATCGGAAGAGACCCAGTACTTC. Translating it yields CASSEWDMASEETQYF.

V usage is TRBV28 and J usage is TRBJ1-1, with D uncertain. This CDR3 region has 14 residues. The germline V gene encodes CDR1 MDHEN and CDR2 SYDVKM. V was trimmed by 1 base and J by 6 bases, leaving 12 bases between them. The CDR3 DNA reads TGTGCCAGCAGTTTATACGGCAGTTTCCCTGAAGCTTTCTTT. As protein: CASSLYGSFPEAFF.

A few counts support this clonotype. CDR3 amino acids: CASSRPSGDGYTF. CDR3 bases: TGTGCCAGCAGTCGTCCGTCAGGGGATGGCTACACCTTC. This chain links TRBV2 with TRBJ1-2, with TRBD1 as a possible D gene (6 bases). The CDR3 is 13 amino acids. Trimming left V 5 bases short and J 6 bases short, with 13 bases between. CDR1 SNHLY and CDR2 FYNNEI come from the germline V gene.